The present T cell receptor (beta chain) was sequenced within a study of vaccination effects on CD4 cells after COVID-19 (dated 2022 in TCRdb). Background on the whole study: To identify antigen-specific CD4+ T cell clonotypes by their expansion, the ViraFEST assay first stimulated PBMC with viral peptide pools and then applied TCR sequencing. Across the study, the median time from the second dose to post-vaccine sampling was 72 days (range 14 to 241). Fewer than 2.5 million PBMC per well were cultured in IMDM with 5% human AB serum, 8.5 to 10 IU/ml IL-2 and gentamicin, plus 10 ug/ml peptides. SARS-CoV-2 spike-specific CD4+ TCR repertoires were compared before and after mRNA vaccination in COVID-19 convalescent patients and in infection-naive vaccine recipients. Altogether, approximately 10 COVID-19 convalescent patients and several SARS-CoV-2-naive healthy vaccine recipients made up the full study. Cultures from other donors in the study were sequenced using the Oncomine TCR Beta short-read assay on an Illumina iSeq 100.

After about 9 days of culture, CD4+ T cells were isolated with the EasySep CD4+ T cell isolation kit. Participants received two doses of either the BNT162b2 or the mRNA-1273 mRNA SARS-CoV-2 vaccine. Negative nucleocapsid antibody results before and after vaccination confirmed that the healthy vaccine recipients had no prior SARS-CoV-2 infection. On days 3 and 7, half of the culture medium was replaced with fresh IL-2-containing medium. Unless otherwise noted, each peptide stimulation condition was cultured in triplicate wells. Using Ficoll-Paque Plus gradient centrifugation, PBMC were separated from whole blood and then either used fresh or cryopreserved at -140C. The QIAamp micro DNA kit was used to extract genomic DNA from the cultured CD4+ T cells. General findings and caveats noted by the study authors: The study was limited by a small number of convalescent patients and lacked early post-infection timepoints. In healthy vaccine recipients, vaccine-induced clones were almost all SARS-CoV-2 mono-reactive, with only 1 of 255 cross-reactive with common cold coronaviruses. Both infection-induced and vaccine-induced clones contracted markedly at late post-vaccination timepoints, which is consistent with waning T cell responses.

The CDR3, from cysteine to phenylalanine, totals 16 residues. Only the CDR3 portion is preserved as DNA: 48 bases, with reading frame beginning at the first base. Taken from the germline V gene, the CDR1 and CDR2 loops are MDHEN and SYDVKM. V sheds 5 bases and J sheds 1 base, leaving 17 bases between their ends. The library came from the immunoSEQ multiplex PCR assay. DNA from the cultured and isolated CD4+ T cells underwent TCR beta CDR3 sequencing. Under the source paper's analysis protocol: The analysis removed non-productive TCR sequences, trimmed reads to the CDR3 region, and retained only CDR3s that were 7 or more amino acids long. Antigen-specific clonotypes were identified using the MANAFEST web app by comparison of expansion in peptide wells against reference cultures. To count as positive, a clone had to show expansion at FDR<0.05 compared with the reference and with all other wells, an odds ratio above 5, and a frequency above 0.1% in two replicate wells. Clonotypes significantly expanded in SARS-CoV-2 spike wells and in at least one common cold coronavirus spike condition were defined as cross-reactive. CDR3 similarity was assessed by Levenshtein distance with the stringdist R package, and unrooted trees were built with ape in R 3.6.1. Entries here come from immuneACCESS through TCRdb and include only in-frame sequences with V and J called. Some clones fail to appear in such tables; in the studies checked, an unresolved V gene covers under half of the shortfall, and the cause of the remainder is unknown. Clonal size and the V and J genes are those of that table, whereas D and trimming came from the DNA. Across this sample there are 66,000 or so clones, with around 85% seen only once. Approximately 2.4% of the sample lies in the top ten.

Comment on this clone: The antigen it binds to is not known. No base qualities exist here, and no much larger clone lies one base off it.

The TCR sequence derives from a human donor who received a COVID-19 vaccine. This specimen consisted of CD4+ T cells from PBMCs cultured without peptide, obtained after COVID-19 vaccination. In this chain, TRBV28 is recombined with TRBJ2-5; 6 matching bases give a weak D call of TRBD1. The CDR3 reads CASSGPEAGAQETQYF. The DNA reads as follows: TGTGCCAGCAGTGGCCCCGAGGCAGGGGCCCAAGAGACCCAGTACTTC.